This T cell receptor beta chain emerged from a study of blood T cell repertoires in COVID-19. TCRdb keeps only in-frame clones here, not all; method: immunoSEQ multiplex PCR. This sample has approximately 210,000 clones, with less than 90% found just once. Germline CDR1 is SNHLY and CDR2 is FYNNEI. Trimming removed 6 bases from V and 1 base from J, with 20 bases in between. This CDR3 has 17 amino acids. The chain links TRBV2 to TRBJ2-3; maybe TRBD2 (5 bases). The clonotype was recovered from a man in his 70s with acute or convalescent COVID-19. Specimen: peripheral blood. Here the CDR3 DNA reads TGTGCCAGCAGCGCGCAGCCAGAGGGCTGGGGCACAGATACGCAGTATTTT. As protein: CASSAQPEGWGTDTQYF.